The source of this T cell receptor beta chain is a study of shared clonotypes between healthy human individuals. Notes on the study in general: Sample collection involved blood only; tissue repertoires are likely different. Clonotypes shared by all four sorted-subset donors had higher generation probabilities than non-shared clonotypes. Naive subsets tended to show greater estimated richness than memory subsets.

Clones were read by immunoSEQ multiplex PCR, and TCRdb kept only the in-frame ones, dropping some. The data contain 2 million to 2.5 million clones, more than 90% of them singletons. Per germline, CDR1 WSHSY and CDR2 SAAADI. The CDR3 length is 15 residues. With 2 bases clipped from V and 2 bases from J, the junction kept 1 base outside the gene matches. The study drew all its donors from Caucasian adults living in Nashville, Tennessee. This clone appeared a single time. Its target is not known. This clonotype was sampled from a man between 18 and 35 years old in good health. Sequences were obtained from naive CD4+ T cells sorted from blood. Subset here: CD45RA+ positively selected. J is TRBJ1-5 and V is TRBV10-2; 9 bases are a match to TRBD1. The CDR3 DNA sequence: TGCGCCAGCAGTGAGACAGGGGGCGGCAATCAGCCCCAGCATTTT. The encoded protein is CASSETGGGNQPQHF.